Following are 25 T cell receptor beta chains from one sample sequenced in a study of blood T cell repertoires in COVID-19. Generated by immunoSEQ multiplex PCR, the TCRdb table keeps only in-frame clones and is missing some. The sample shows 100,000 to 120,000 clones, approximately 82% of them seen only once. The source material was peripheral blood. These receptors were taken from a woman in her 70s with acute or convalescent COVID-19.

This chain uses TRBV14 with TRBJ2-7; TRBD1 might be the D (6 bases). Germline V lookup: CDR1 SGHDN, CDR2 FVKESK. This CDR3 contains 17 residues. Trimming took off 5 bases at V and 7 bases at J, with 27 bases between the two ends. In nucleotides, the CDR3 is TGTGCCAGCAGCTCACGCCCTCCGGGACACCGACCTAGGGAGCAGTACTTC. Its translation: CASSSRPPGHRPREQYF.

The chain combines TRBV6-1 with TRBJ1-2; D is perhaps TRBD1 (5 bases). The V gene lost 1 base and the J gene lost 4 bases, with 16 bases spanning the gap. The CDR3 runs 16 residues. Germline CDR1 is MNHNS and CDR2 is SASEGT. CDR3 nucleotide sequence: TGTGCCAGCAGTGAAGGGTGGGGGAGGGCCTCCTATGGCTACACCTTC. Translating it yields CASSEGWGRASYGYTF.

This clone has just a few counts. This rearrangement joins TRBV9 to TRBJ1-3; 8 nucleotides line up with TRBD1. The CDR3 runs 15 residues. V gave up 4 bases and J gave up 4 bases; unmatched junction bases: 7. Per germline, CDR1 SGDLS and CDR2 YYNGEE. CDR3: CASSFQGAEGNTIYF. The CDR3 DNA sequence: TGTGCCAGCAGCTTCCAGGGGGCGGAAGGAAACACCATATATTTT.

The CDR3 is CASSLSGELFF. In nucleotides, the CDR3 is TGTGCCAGCAGTCTTTCCGGGGAGCTGTTTTTT. The J gene is TRBJ2-2, the V gene TRBV2; no clear D gene. In germline, CDR1 is SNHLY, CDR2 FYNNEI. V was pared by 5 bases and J by 6 bases, with 4 bases between. The CDR3 is 11 residues long.

V and J are TRBV28 and TRBJ1-2; D might be TRBD1 (6 bases). This CDR3 contains 13 residues. V lost 5 bases to trimming and J lost 7 bases, with 14 bases between them. Looked up from germline, CDR1 is MDHEN and CDR2 is SYDVKM. The CDR3 region has the DNA TGTGCCAGCAGTGATACAGGGATAGGTGGCTACACCTTC. It codes for CASSDTGIGGYTF.

V usage is TRBV11-2 and J usage is TRBJ2-7; TRBD2 matches at 8 bases. The V segment lost 5 bases and the J segment 3 bases; nucleotides outside the gene matches: 15. The CDR3 has 17 amino acids. Per germline, CDR1 SGHAT and CDR2 FQNNGV. This CDR3 reads CASSQGGGAGVIYEQYF. The DNA of the CDR3 is TGTGCCAGCAGCCAAGGGGGGGGAGCGGGAGTAATCTACGAGCAGTACTTC.

Of note for this clone: The same CDR3 arises from other DNA sequences in this sample as well. The chain uses TRBV6-6 and TRBJ1-3; no reliable D call. The CDR3 covers 13 residues. Trimming cost V 5 bases and J 1 base, with 6 bases left between them. Germline values: CDR1 MNHNY, CDR2 SVGAGI (reference sequence). CDR3 residues: CASSTQSGNTIYF. CDR3 nucleotides: TGTGCCAGCAGTACTCAATCTGGAAACACCATATATTTT.

The chain combines TRBV5-1 with TRBJ1-3; weak D call: TRBD1 (6 bases). This CDR3 is built from 14 residues. Germline V gives CDR1 SGHRS, CDR2 YFSETQ. Trimming left V 3 bases short and J 4 bases short, with 11 bases between. CDR3 nucleotide sequence: TGCGCCAGCAGCTCGGACAGTCGGGGAAACACCATATATTTT. Translation gives CASSSDSRGNTIYF.

V and J are TRBV10-3 and TRBJ2-1; 12 bases align to TRBD2. This CDR3 is built from 15 residues. Germline V lookup: CDR1 ENHRY, CDR2 SYGVKD. The junction had 4 bases not matched to a gene; V was cut back by 3 bases and J by 7 bases. The CDR3 spells CAISDPSGGANEQFF. In DNA, the CDR3 is TGTGCCATCAGTGACCCTAGCGGGGGGGCAAATGAGCAGTTCTTC.

The chain uses TRBV9 and TRBJ2-1; 9 bases are shared with TRBD2. V trimming: 0 bases; J trimming: 10 bases; junction bases outside the gene matches: 8. The CDR3 extends over 15 amino acids. In germline, CDR1 is SGDLS, CDR2 YYNGEE. The CDR3 reads CASSVDSGRFGEQFF. The DNA for the CDR3 is TGTGCCAGCAGCGTAGACAGCGGGAGGTTCGGGGAGCAGTTCTTC.

The genes are TRBV19 and TRBJ2-7, with D possibly TRBD2 on 6 matching bases. The germline V and J ends were trimmed by 10 bases and 3 bases, with 22 bases remaining between them. The germline gives CDR1 LNHDA, CDR2 SQIVND (reference sequence). This CDR3 comprises 15 residues. CDR3 protein: CATEAGGPVHYEQYF. The CDR3 nucleotides are TGTGCCACTGAGGCAGGAGGGCCAGTCCACTACGAGCAGTACTTC. The full variable domain, with the rest looked up from reference TRBV19 and TRBJ2-7, is DGGITQSPKYLFRKEGQNVTLSCEQNLNHDAMYWYRQDPGQGLRLIYYSQIVNDFQKGDIAEGYSVSREKKESFPLTVTSAQKNPTAFYLCATEAGGPVHYEQYFGPGTRLTVT.

In this sample, this clone turned up once. The rearrangement uses TRBV6-4 and TRBJ2-7; 9 bases line up with TRBD2. The CDR3 runs to 15 residues. V was pared by 4 bases and J by 4 bases, with 8 bases of the junction left unmatched. Germline V gene sequence: CDR1 MRHNA, CDR2 SNTAGT. CDR3 DNA: TGTGCCAGCAGTGTACGTAGCGGGAGCGGGTACGAGCAGTACTTC. It encodes CASSVRSGSGYEQYF.

The rearrangement links TRBV4-1 to TRBJ1-2; D not resolved. Germline lookup yields CDR1 MGHRA and CDR2 YSYEKL. The CDR3 has 13 amino acids. Trimming removed 3 bases from V and 0 bases from J, with 5 bases in between. CDR3 sequence (DNA): TGCGCCAGCAGCCACCTTCCTAACTATGGCTACACCTTC. Translation gives CASSHLPNYGYTF.

This sequence joins TRBV19 and TRBJ2-2, with 9 bases identical to TRBD1. Germline CDR1 LNHDA, CDR2 SQIVND (reference sequence). Trimming cost V 9 bases and J 6 bases; bases outside gene matches: 8. There are 14 residues in the CDR3. The CDR3: CASRDRVGSGELFF. CDR3 DNA sequence: TGTGCCAGCCGGGACAGGGTGGGTTCCGGGGAGCTGTTTTTT. The full variable domain, in which reference TRBV19 and TRBJ2-2 provide the parts outside the CDR3, is DGGITQSPKYLFRKEGQNVTLSCEQNLNHDAMYWYRQDPGQGLRLIYYSQIVNDFQKGDIAEGYSVSREKKESFPLTVTSAQKNPTAFYLCASRDRVGSGELFFGEGSRLTVL.

This chain links TRBV6-5 with TRBJ2-4; 8 bases fit TRBD2. The ends lost 4 bases at V and 12 bases at J; junction bases unmatched: 8. CDR3 length: 13 residues. CDR1 MNHEY and CDR2 SVGAGI come from the germline V gene. CDR3 DNA: TGTGCCAGCAGTTCCCCAGTGACTAGCGCTCAGTACTTC. Its translation: CASSSPVTSAQYF.

The chain uses TRBV6-6 and TRBJ2-3; TRBD2 is a possible D gene (6 bases). The CDR3 sequence is 15 residues long. With 7 bases removed from V and 2 bases from J, the gap between germline ends came to 16 bases. CDR1 is MNHNY, CDR2 SVGAGI, per germline (reference sequence). As DNA, the CDR3 is TGTGCCAGCACGGCGGGGCGAGGGGTCACAGATACGCAGTATTTT. It specifies CASTAGRGVTDTQYF.

This clone is a singleton in its sample. The DNA of the CDR3 is TGCGCCAGCAGCTTGGGCGACACAGGGGGCGCGGGTGGCTACACCTTC. This sequence encodes CASSLGDTGGAGGYTF. The genes are TRBV5-1 and TRBJ1-2; TRBD1 agrees at 9 bases. The V gene end was trimmed by 0 bases and the J gene end by 7 bases; junction bases not matched to a gene: 10. The CDR3 is made up of 16 amino acids. The germline V gene has CDR1 SGHRS and CDR2 YFSETQ.

The chain links TRBV6-6 to TRBJ1-4, with D perhaps TRBD1 (5 bases). Looked up from germline, CDR1 is MNHNY and CDR2 is SVGAGI (reference sequence). The CDR3 totals 15 residues. The V and J ends lost 2 bases and 6 bases respectively, with 13 bases between them. CDR3 sequence (DNA): TGTGCCAGCAGTTACCTCGGCAGGGCGGATGAAAAACTGTTTTTT. This translates into CASSYLGRADEKLFF.

This clone has only a few counts. V and J are TRBV5-1 and TRBJ2-5; tentative D call: TRBD1 (6 bases). The CDR3 runs to 15 residues. Germline CDR1 SGHRS, CDR2 YFSETQ. V shed 2 bases and J shed 2 bases, with 13 bases lying between them. In DNA form, the CDR3 reads TGCGCCAGCAGCTTCGTGGCAGGGGATCAAGAGACCCAGTACTTC. Translation: CASSFVAGDQETQYF.

The chain carries TRBV29-1 and TRBJ2-1; TRBD1 matches at 9 bases. Germline assignment: CDR1 SQVTM and CDR2 ANQGSEA. The CDR3 contains 16 residues. The junction had 16 bases not matched to a gene; V was cut back by 3 bases and J by 10 bases. CDR3 loop: CSVERPVGTGLGEQFF. The DNA of the CDR3 is TGCAGCGTTGAGCGCCCCGTAGGGACAGGGTTAGGAGAGCAGTTCTTC.

The table lists this clone with a few counts. V and J are TRBV4-1 and TRBJ2-1; TRBD2 matches 8 bases. CDR1 and CDR2 from the germline V gene are MGHRA and YSYEKL. V dropped 1 base and J dropped 8; count of bases not matched to a gene: 13. The CDR3 runs to 17 residues. DNA of the CDR3: TGCGCCAGCAGCCAAGGGTCCTTGCGGGAGGTGGGGGATGAGCAGTTCTTC. Translated, it gives CASSQGSLREVGDEQFF.

The chain uses TRBV10-1 and TRBJ2-1, with 8 bases matching TRBD2. V was pared by 8 bases and J by 6 bases, with 9 bases of the junction left unmatched. The CDR3 is made up of 14 amino acids. Germline CDR1 is WNHNN and CDR2 is SYGVQD (reference sequence). The CDR3 region is CASSLAGVFNEQFF. DNA of the CDR3: TGCGCCAGCTCCCTAGCGGGCGTCTTCAATGAGCAGTTCTTC.

The CDR3 nucleotides read TGTGCCAGCAGCCTGAGGGCGGGGGTTAATGAGCAGTTCTTC. Protein: CASSLRAGVNEQFF. This rearrangement joins TRBV7-9 to TRBJ2-1; 7 bases line up with TRBD2. J was trimmed by 7 bases and V by 5 bases; bases with no gene match: 8. Germline loops: CDR1 SEHNR, CDR2 FQNEAQ (reference sequence). CDR3 length equals 14 residues.

The chain uses TRBV7-9 and TRBJ2-5; no clear D gene. CDR1 is SEHNR, CDR2 FQNEAQ, per germline (reference sequence). The CDR3 length is 13 residues. Trimming took off 5 bases at V and 1 base at J, with 8 bases between the two ends. The CDR3 spells CASSPTSQETQYF. Here the CDR3 DNA reads TGTGCCAGCAGCCCTACCTCCCAAGAGACCCAGTACTTC.

This clone occurred once. The chain recombines TRBV7-3 with TRBJ1-2; D is undetermined. The germline V and J ends were trimmed by 0 bases and 7 bases, with 12 bases remaining between them. CDR3 size: 14 residues. Germline CDR1 SGHTA, CDR2 FQGTGA. Here the CDR3 DNA reads TGTGCCAGCAGCTTAACCCCCGATGGCTCTGGCTACACCTTC. This gives the protein CASSLTPDGSGYTF.